This note documents a single T cell receptor (beta chain) sequence. As yet, its antigen is unknown. Source study methods: Without quality scores, immunoSEQ junctional reads could not be filtered like full-length reads. Clones were sequenced by immunoSEQ multiplex PCR, and TCRdb holds only the in-frame ones, with some missing. V and J calls and clone size are copied from that table; D and trimming were computed from the DNA. The sample yields over a million clones, around 78% seen once. These data come from a study of shared clonotypes between healthy human individuals. General study results and limits: Between a handful of donors, naive CD4 clonotypes were shared at a level of approximately 5%.

CDR1 and CDR2 from the germline V gene are SGHDT and YYEEEE. V lost 3 bases, J lost 6 bases, and 15 bases lay in between. The CDR3 totals 14 residues. Adult Caucasians living in Nashville, Tennessee made up all of the donors. This sequence joins TRBV5-6 and TRBJ1-2; a possible D gene is TRBD1 (5 bases). Sequencing input: memory CD4+ T cells from PBMCs. Subset described: CD45RA-negative fraction. The sequence was collected from a young man in good health. Some clones in this sample may be carry-over from other donors' samples. The DNA of the CDR3 is TGTGCCAGCAGCTGGGTCTGGGGAGGGGATGGCTACACCTTC. It encodes CASSWVWGGDGYTF. The whole variable domain, remainder taken from reference TRBV5-6 and TRBJ1-2, is DAGVTQSPTHLIKTRGQQVTLRCSPKSGHDTVSWYQQALGQGPQFIFQYYEEEERQRGNFPDRFSGHQFPNYSSELNVNALLLGDSALYLCASSWVWGGDGYTFGSGTRLTVV.